The present T cell receptor (beta chain) was sequenced within a study of regulatory T cells in long-lasting Graves disease. The germline V and J ends were trimmed by 0 bases and 15 bases, with 18 bases remaining between them. CDR3 size: 14 residues. Germline V lookup: CDR1 LGHDT, CDR2 YNNKEL (reference sequence). Study results and limitations: Persistent disease was characterized by preferential usage of TRBV28, TRBJ1-2 and TRBJ2-5.

Noted time point: newly diagnosed GD, antithyroid drugs for less than 3 months. RNA from PBMCs was the source of the TCR library. As concerns this clonotype: Its antigen is still unknown.

CDR3-region Arm-PCR and iRepertoire HTBI primers produced the TCR beta libraries. TCRdb re-derived calls from the multiplex PCR reads in MiXCR, one entry per CDR3 protein. The sample has 620,000 or so distinct CDR3 sequences, less than 20% seen once. Another study also made use of these data, one on T cells in Graves' hyperthyroidism and ophthalmopathy. That publication notes: With a duration under 2 months, the hyperthyroidism was newly diagnosed in patients aged 18 to 65. When the TCR CDR3 underwent first-round RT-PCR, the HTBI primer set was used. Ophthalmopathy, which appeared later, was predicted by the model a median 6.5 months before onset.

This chain links TRBV3-1 with TRBJ2-1; no clear D gene. This receptor was taken from a woman aged 30 to 39 with Graves disease. Here the sequenced sample was peripheral blood mononuclear cells (PBMCs), taken at new diagnosis, from a patient treated with antithyroid drugs. The CDR3 loop is CASSQEEMVVRLFF. The CDR3 nucleotides are TGTGCCAGCAGCCAAGAGGAGATGGTCGTCCGTCTGTTCTTC.